The sequence of this T cell receptor (beta chain) was determined in a study of blood T cell repertoires in COVID-19. About the study: Both acute and convalescent COVID-19 samples were obtained from the United States, Italy and Spain. The analysed material was cDNA or gDNA that came from T cells, B-cell-depleted T cells, or PBMCs.

Authors' analysis steps: Reference gene primer amplification gave estimated nucleated cell counts. The data were produced by immunoSEQ multiplex PCR, yet TCRdb's version contains in-frame clones alone and is incomplete. The V and J calls and the clone size are those of that table, but D and trimming were determined from the DNA. The sample yields about 46,000 clones, around 83% seen once. The CDR3 extends over 14 amino acids. V gave up 0 bases and J gave up 0 bases, with 7 bases separating them. Germline values: CDR1 SGHNT, CDR2 YYREEE (reference sequence). The clonotype originates from a man aged 55 to 70 with active COVID-19. Sequenced input: peripheral blood. The V call is TRBV5-4, the J call TRBJ2-7; possible D gene TRBD1, 5 bases. CDR3 residues: CASSLDRSSYEQYF. In DNA form, the CDR3 reads TGTGCCAGCAGCTTGGACAGGAGCTCCTACGAGCAGTACTTC. The variable domain in full, with the rest retrieved from reference TRBV5-4 and TRBJ2-7, is ETGVTQSPTHLIKTRGQQVTLRCSSQSGHNTVSWYQQALGQGPQFIFQYYREEENGRGNFPPRFSGLQFPNYSSELNVNALELDDSALYLCASSLDRSSYEQYFGPGTRLTVT.